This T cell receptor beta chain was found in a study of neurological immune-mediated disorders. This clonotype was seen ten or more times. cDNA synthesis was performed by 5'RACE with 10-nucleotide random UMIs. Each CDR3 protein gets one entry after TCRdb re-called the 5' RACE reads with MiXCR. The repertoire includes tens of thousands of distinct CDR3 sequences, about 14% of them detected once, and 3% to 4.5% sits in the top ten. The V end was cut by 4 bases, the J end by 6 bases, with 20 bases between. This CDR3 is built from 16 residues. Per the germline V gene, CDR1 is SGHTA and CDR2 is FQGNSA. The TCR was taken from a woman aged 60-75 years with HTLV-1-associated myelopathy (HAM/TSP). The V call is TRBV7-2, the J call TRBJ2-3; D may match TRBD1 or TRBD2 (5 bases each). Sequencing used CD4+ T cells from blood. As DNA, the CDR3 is TGTGCCAGCAGCTCCCTTTGGGGGACCCAGTTGGATACGCAGTATTTT. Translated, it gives CASSSLWGTQLDTQYF.